These T cell receptor beta chains were read from a single sample in a study of circulating tumor DNA in untreated peripheral T-cell lymphoma. Some clones are missing from TCRdb's copy, which holds only in-frame ones; the method was immunoSEQ multiplex PCR. The data contain thousands of clones, about 75% of them singletons. Material for sequencing was tumor tissue. These receptors were obtained from a human donor with peripheral T-cell lymphoma. CDR3s include the opening cysteine and the closing phenylalanine or tryptophan. The order of the fields is J gene, V gene, D gene, clone size, CDR3 protein, CDR3 DNA. The D gene is left open where the match is weak. A row's size may be missing; if present it is once, few, many or a size class.

TRBJ1-2 TRBV29-1 . . CSVGQNNYGYTF TGCAGCGTTGGGCAGAATAACTATGGCTACACCTTC
TRBJ2-7 TRBV12-5 TRBD2 medium-sized CASNLAGVGYEQYF TGTGCCAGCAACCTAGCGGGAGTGGGGTACGAGCAGTACTTC
TRBJ2-7 TRBV28 TRBD2 . CASRDSGSALEQYF TGTGCCAGCAGGGATAGCGGGAGCGCCCTCGAGCAGTACTTC
TRBJ1-1 TRBV1 . . CASTQTGGNEAFF TGCGCCAGCACTCAGACAGGGGGTAATGAAGCTTTCTTT
TRBJ2-2 TRBV4-2 . . CASSPRTGSTNTGELFF TGTGCCAGCAGCCCCCGTACGGGCTCAACGAACACCGGGGAGCTGTTTTTT
TRBJ1-2 TRBV28 TRBD1 . CASSEGARPYGYTF TGTGCCAGCAGTGAGGGGGCCAGGCCCTATGGTTACACCTTC
TRBJ2-1 TRBV19 . . CASSIGLNEQFF TGTGCCAGTAGTATAGGCCTCAATGAGCAGTTCTTC
TRBJ2-7 TRBV6-8 TRBD1 . CASRDPGTGIYEQYF TGTGCCAGCAGGGATCCCGGGACAGGGATATACGAGCAGTACTTC
TRBJ2-7 TRBV18 TRBD1 . CASSLSGTGGEEQYF TGTGCCAGCTCATTGTCCGGGACAGGGGGCGAAGAGCAGTACTTC
TRBJ1-2 TRBV6-8 . . CASSGRGTHANYGYTF TGTGCCAGCAGTGGCCGGGGGACACACGCTAACTATGGCTACACCTTC
TRBJ1-2 TRBV6-8 TRBD1 . CASSLDRGSNYGYTF TGTGCCAGCAGTTTAGACAGGGGGTCCAACTATGGCTACACCTTC
TRBJ1-3 TRBV28 . . CASSSGGGSGNTIYF TGTGCCAGCAGTTCCGGCGGGGGCTCTGGAAACACCATATATTTT
TRBJ1-1 TRBV7-6 TRBD1 . CASSLEETGGFQNEAFF TGTGCCAGCAGCTTAGAGGAGACAGGGGGCTTTCAGAATGAAGCTTTCTTT
TRBJ1-1 TRBV11-3 TRBD1 . CASRVWGQGLVSTEAFF TGTGCCAGCAGGGTCTGGGGACAGGGTTTGGTCAGCACTGAAGCTTTCTTT
TRBJ1-4 TRBV6-8 . . CASRGTGAGNEKLFF TGTGCCAGCAGGGGAACAGGCGCGGGTAATGAAAAACTGTTTTTT
TRBJ2-7 TRBV10-3 . . CAISDQTVLDEQYF TGTGCCATCAGTGACCAGACAGTTCTGGACGAGCAGTACTTC
TRBJ1-5 TRBV6-8 TRBD1 . CAIRGGAPNQPQHF TGTGCCATCAGGGGGGGGGCTCCAAATCAGCCCCAGCATTTT
TRBJ2-1 TRBV1 . . CASSQDPVDEQFF TGCGCCAGCAGCCAAGATCCAGTCGATGAGCAGTTCTTC
TRBJ2-7 TRBV28 . . CASRLRGSAYEQYF TGTGCCAGCAGACTTAGGGGATCCGCCTACGAGCAGTACTTC
TRBJ2-1 TRBV10-2 . . CASTGSSYNEQFF TGCGCCAGCACGGGGAGCTCCTACAATGAGCAGTTCTTC
TRBJ1-2 TRBV6-8 TRBD1 . CASSPGQRNYGYTF TGTGCCAGCAGTCCGGGACAGCGTAACTATGGCTACACCTTC
TRBJ2-1 TRBV19 . . CASSSGLAYYNEQFF TGTGCCAGTAGTTCAGGACTCGCATACTACAATGAGCAGTTCTTC
TRBJ2-7 TRBV15 . . CATSRDLGSYEQYF TGTGCCACCAGCAGAGATTTGGGGTCCTACGAGCAGTACTTC
TRBJ2-4 TRBV22-1 . once CASKIRQSGDIQYF TGTGCCAGCAAAATACGACAGTCTGGGGACATTCAGTACTTC
TRBJ2-1 TRBV15 . . CATSRAVTGDNEQFF TGTGCCACCAGCAGAGCTGTGACAGGTGACAATGAGCAGTTCTTC
TRBJ2-7 TRBV11-3 . . CASSLTGTQHREQYF TGTGCCAGCAGCTTAACCGGGACCCAGCACCGCGAGCAGTACTTC
TRBJ1-1 TRBV6-8 . few CASSYSLRGTEAFF TGTGCCAGCAGTTACTCCCTCCGGGGGACTGAAGCTTTCTTT
TRBJ2-3 TRBV28 TRBD1 . CASSPGQVADTQYF TGTGCCAGCAGTCCAGGACAGGTCGCAGATACGCAGTATTTT
TRBJ1-2 TRBV28 . . CASSHREPYGYTF TGTGCCAGTTCTCACAGGGAGCCCTATGGCTACACCTTC
TRBJ1-2 TRBV7-1 . . CASSLNGNHGYTF TGTGCCAGCAGCTTAAACGGGAACCATGGCTACACCTTC
TRBJ2-7 TRBV5-1 TRBD1 . CASSPGTGNDEQYF TGCGCCAGCAGCCCCGGGACAGGGAATGACGAGCAGTACTTC
TRBJ2-7 TRBV29-1 . . CSVEGGLYEQYF TGCAGCGTTGAAGGGGGCCTCTACGAGCAGTACTTC
TRBJ1-1 TRBV19 . . CASSIMGGLANTEAFF TGTGCCAGTAGTATAATGGGGGGATTGGCGAACACTGAAGCTTTCTTT
TRBJ1-4 TRBV19 . . CASSIGGKYNEKLFF TGTGCCAGTAGTATAGGCGGAAAATATAATGAAAAACTGTTTTTT
TRBJ2-7 TRBV6-8 . . CASSSRTGWEQYF TGTGCCAGCAGTTCTCGGACGGGCTGGGAGCAGTACTTC
TRBJ1-1 TRBV28 . . CASHPSRGQSTEAFF TGTGCCAGCCATCCCTCCCGGGGGCAGAGCACTGAAGCTTTCTTT
TRBJ2-1 TRBV19 . . CATNSAGFESYNEQFF TGTGCCACTAACTCAGCGGGTTTCGAATCTTACAATGAGCAGTTCTTC